This T cell receptor (beta chain) was identified during a study of Ad26.COV2.S vaccination and SARS-CoV-2 variants. Study at large: Participants got Ad26.COV2.S intramuscularly, once or twice 56 days apart.

The study, taken as a whole, reports: Spike-specific TCR breadth ran higher among vaccine recipients than placebo recipients. The breadth of spike-specific CD8+ and CD4+ T cell responses after vaccination was reportedly substantial. Analyses of TCR breadth and depth may have underestimated total T cell responses.

Regarding this clone: Its specificity is not known.

Treatment defined: around 19 received Ad26.COV2.S at low or high dose, single or two shots; roughly 5 received placebo; per-sample allocation not given. Sampling was done on day 63 after the first vaccine or placebo injection. This CDR3 region has 19 residues. The V end was cut by 2 bases, the J end by 0 bases, with 20 bases between. Germline CDR1 reads GTSNPN; CDR2 reads SVGIG (reference sequence). Assay used: immunoSEQ multiplex PCR; TCRdb lists only in-frame clones, some missing. The repertoire includes just over 350,000 clones, about 85% of them detected once, and about 3.5% sits in the top ten. The TCR sequence derives from a person between 18 and 65 years old who received the Ad26.COV2.S COVID-19 vaccine or a placebo. This specimen was peripheral blood, taken in a trial of Ad26.COV2.S vaccine versus placebo. The chain joins TRBV30 to TRBJ2-6; unclear D gene. CDR3 loop: CAWSSTNRQQFSGANVLTF. The CDR3 DNA is TGTGCCTGGAGTTCAACCAACCGCCAACAGTTCTCTGGGGCCAACGTCCTGACTTTC. The full variable domain, completed using reference TRBV30 and TRBJ2-6, is SQTIHQWPATLVQPVGSPLSLECTVEGTSNPNLYWYRQAAGRGLQLLFYSVGIGQISSEVPQNLSASRPQDRQFILSSKKLLLSDSGFYLCAWSSTNRQQFSGANVLTFGAGSRLTVL.